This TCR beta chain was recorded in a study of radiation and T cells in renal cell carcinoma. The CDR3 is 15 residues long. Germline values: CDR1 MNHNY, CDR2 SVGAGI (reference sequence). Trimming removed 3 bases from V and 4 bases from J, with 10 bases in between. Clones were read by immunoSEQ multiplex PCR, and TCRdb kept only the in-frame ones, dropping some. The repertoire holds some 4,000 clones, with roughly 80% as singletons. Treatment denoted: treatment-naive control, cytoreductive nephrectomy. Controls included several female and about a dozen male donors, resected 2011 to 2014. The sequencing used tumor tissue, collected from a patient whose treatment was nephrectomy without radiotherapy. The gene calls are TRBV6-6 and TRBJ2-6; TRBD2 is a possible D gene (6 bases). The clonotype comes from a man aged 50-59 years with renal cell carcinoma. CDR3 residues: CASSYPGDGANVLTF. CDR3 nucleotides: TGTGCCAGCAGTTATCCGGGGGACGGGGCCAACGTCCTGACTTTC.